These 16 T cell receptor beta chains originate from one sample sequenced in a study of cytomegalovirus exposure and HLA in healthy donors. A multiplex PCR was run with 60 Vbeta primers and 13 Jbeta primers. Repertoires were generated with immunoSEQ multiplex PCR, while TCRdb's copy carries only in-frame clones and drops some. The table shows approximately 130,000 clones, with over 75% occurring only once. Sequenced material: PBMCs. These receptors originate from a woman aged 40 to 49 in good health and CMV-seropositive.

This chain joins TRBV5-6 and TRBJ2-3, with 11 positions matching TRBD2. Per germline, CDR1 SGHDT and CDR2 YYEEEE. Trimming removed 3 bases from V and 2 bases from J; junction bases left unmatched: 5. The CDR3 consists of 16 residues. The CDR3 loop is CASSSGTSGITDTQYF. CDR3 DNA sequence: TGTGCCAGCAGCTCAGGGACTAGCGGTATCACAGATACGCAGTATTTT.

The rearrangement joins TRBV14 to TRBJ2-3; D gene ambiguous. V lost 0 bases, J lost 0 bases, and 7 bases lay in between. This CDR3 contains 15 residues. Germline V gives CDR1 SGHDN, CDR2 FVKESK. The CDR3 DNA reads as TGTGCCAGCAGCCAAGATGCGTTTAGCACAGATACGCAGTATTTT. Protein product: CASSQDAFSTDTQYF.

The chain carries TRBV15 and TRBJ2-1; possible D gene TRBD2, 6 bases. The V gene lost 5 bases and the J gene lost 10 bases, with 15 bases spanning the gap. CDR3 length: 13 amino acids. The V gene's germline CDR1 is LNHNV and CDR2 YYDKDF (reference sequence). The CDR3 DNA reads as TGTGCCACCAGCGAGCGGGCGCATGGGGAGCAGTTCTTC. Protein sequence: CATSERAHGEQFF.

The chain combines TRBV7-3 with TRBJ2-1; 7 bases are shared with TRBD2. The ends lost 1 base at V and 4 bases at J; junction bases unmatched: 4. The CDR3 totals 15 residues. CDR1 is SGHTA and CDR2 is FQGTGA in the germline V gene. This CDR3 reads CASSLIGGRYNEQFF. Here the CDR3 DNA reads TGTGCCAGCAGCTTAATCGGCGGGAGATACAATGAGCAGTTCTTC. The full variable domain, in which reference TRBV7-3 and TRBJ2-1 provide the parts outside the CDR3, is GAGVSQTPSNKVTEKGKYVELRCDPISGHTALYWYRQSLGQGPEFLIYFQGTGAADDSGLPNDRFFAVRPEGSVSTLKIQRTERGDSAVYLCASSLIGGRYNEQFFGPGTRLTVL.

The chain carries TRBV10-3 and TRBJ2-7, with D perhaps matching TRBD1 (6 bases). Trimming cost V 0 bases and J 2 bases, with 11 bases left between them. The CDR3 extends over 15 amino acids. CDR1 ENHRY and CDR2 SYGVKD come from the germline V gene. The CDR3 coding sequence is TGTGCCATCAGTGAGTCCGCAGGGGAAACCTACGAGCAGTACTTC. Translated: CAISESAGETYEQYF.

The chain couples TRBV23-1 to TRBJ2-1, with no clear D. TRBV23-1 is an ORF; its function is uncertain. This CDR3 is built from 14 residues. Trimming left V 0 bases short and J 6 bases short, with 9 bases between. This CDR3 is CASSQSQYPNEQFF. In nucleotides, the CDR3 is TGCGCCAGCAGTCAATCTCAGTACCCCAATGAGCAGTTCTTC.

The J gene is TRBJ2-5, the V gene TRBV5-1; 10 bases match TRBD1. With 4 bases clipped from V and 2 bases from J, the junction kept 11 bases outside the gene matches. Per germline, CDR1 SGHRS and CDR2 YFSETQ. This CDR3 spans 17 amino acids. The CDR3 here is CASSTGGTGAGQETQYF. CDR3 sequence (DNA): TGCGCCAGCAGCACTGGAGGGACAGGGGCTGGTCAAGAGACCCAGTACTTC.

The chain recombines TRBV10-1 with TRBJ2-1; the match to TRBD1 covers 8 bases. V dropped 7 bases and J dropped 6; count of bases not matched to a gene: 5. The CDR3 is 13 residues long. Germline V gives CDR1 WNHNN, CDR2 SYGVQD (reference sequence). The CDR3, as DNA: TGCGCCAGCACCACAGACAGGGGCAATGAGCAGTTCTTC. It is translated as CASTTDRGNEQFF.

The chain is built from TRBV7-2 and TRBJ2-7; 8 bases fit TRBD2. V trimming: 5 bases; J trimming: 3 bases; junction bases outside the gene matches: 6. CDR1 SGHTA and CDR2 FQGNSA come from the germline V gene. CDR3 size: 14 residues. In nucleotides, the CDR3 is TGTGCCAGCAGCCGACTAGCGTCAGACTACGAGCAGTACTTC. Amino acid sequence: CASSRLASDYEQYF.

The V gene is TRBV5-1, the J gene TRBJ2-5; D might be TRBD1 (5 bases). V was trimmed by 1 base and J by 2 bases, leaving 9 bases between them. Germline V gives CDR1 SGHRS, CDR2 YFSETQ. The CDR3 has 14 residues. DNA of the CDR3: TGCGCCAGCAGCTTGAAGGCAGGGCAAGAGACCCAGTACTTC. This translates into CASSLKAGQETQYF.

V gene TRBV6-6 combines with J gene TRBJ2-3; 10 positions agree with TRBD2. Germline V lookup: CDR1 MNHNY, CDR2 SVGAGI (reference sequence). The CDR3 totals 16 residues. V lost 0 bases to trimming and J lost 1 base; unmatched junction nucleotides: 1. The CDR3, as DNA: TGTGCCAGCAGTTACTCCCTAGCGGGAGGCACAGATACGCAGTATTTT. It translates to CASSYSLAGGTDTQYF.

The chain has TRBV19 and TRBJ1-1; D uncertain. The CDR3 covers 12 residues. Trimming pared 6 bases from V and 8 bases from J, leaving 13 bases between. CDR1 and CDR2 from the germline V gene are LNHDA and SQIVND (reference sequence). In nucleotides, the CDR3 is TGTGCCAGTAGCCCATTGGCAGGAGAAGCTTTCTTT. It encodes CASSPLAGEAFF. Based on the CDR3 plus reference TRBV19 and TRBJ1-1, the full variable domain is DGGITQSPKYLFRKEGQNVTLSCEQNLNHDAMYWYRQDPGQGLRLIYYSQIVNDFQKGDIAEGYSVSREKKESFPLTVTSAQKNPTAFYLCASSPLAGEAFFGQGTRLTVV.

This clone has a handful of counts. The CDR3 sequence: CASSLASGSSYEQYF. CDR3 nucleotides: TGTGCCAGCAGCTTAGCTAGCGGGAGCTCCTACGAGCAGTACTTC. J is TRBJ2-7 and V is TRBV11-2, with TRBD2 identical over 10 bases. CDR1 SGHAT and CDR2 FQNNGV come from the germline V gene. V was pared by 1 base and J by 0 bases, with 0 bases of the junction left unmatched. The CDR3 runs to 15 residues.

The chain links TRBV27 to TRBJ2-2, with D tentatively TRBD1 (5 bases). The CDR3 contains 16 residues. Germline V lookup: CDR1 MNHEY, CDR2 SMNVEV (reference sequence). V was shortened by 4 bases and J by 2 bases, with 14 bases between the two germline ends. This chain's CDR3 is CASSSVAGLNTGELFF. In DNA, the CDR3 is TGTGCCAGCAGTTCGGTGGCAGGGCTCAACACCGGGGAGCTGTTTTTT.

The gene calls are TRBV5-1 and TRBJ2-7; 9 nucleotides agree with TRBD2. The CDR3 is 17 residues long. The V and J ends lost 0 bases and 0 bases, in that order; junction bases with no gene match: 7. CDR1 and CDR2 from the germline V gene are SGHRS and YFSETQ. CDR3 DNA sequence: TGCGCCAGCAGCTTGGGGCTAGCGGGGCCCGGCTCCTACGAGCAGTACTTC. Amino acids: CASSLGLAGPGSYEQYF.

The V call is TRBV6-6, the J call TRBJ2-7; weak D call: TRBD2 (5 bases). The CDR3 loop spans 12 amino acids. CDR1 and CDR2 from the germline V gene are MNHNY and SVGAGI (reference sequence). The CDR3 coding sequence is TGTGTCACGCGAGGTAGCGACTACGAGCAGTACTTC. It codes for CVTRGSDYEQYF.